One and the same sample provided the 2 T cell receptor beta chains below, sequenced in a study of blood T cell repertoires in COVID-19. The data were produced by immunoSEQ multiplex PCR, yet TCRdb's version contains in-frame clones alone and is incomplete. Counted here are roughly 43,000 clones, about four fifths occurring once; the ten biggest clones make up 35% to 55%. The sample was peripheral blood. These receptor sequences come from a woman of 80 years or more with acute or convalescent COVID-19.

V and J are TRBV7-2 and TRBJ1-1, with D possibly being TRBD1 (5 bases). The CDR3 is 13 amino acids. V was cut by 5 bases and J by 0 bases, with 7 bases left in between. Germline assignment: CDR1 SGHTA and CDR2 FQGNSA. The CDR3 region has the DNA TGTGCCAGCAGCGGGGGGGTGAACACTGAAGCTTTCTTT. Translating gives CASSGGVNTEAFF. Drawing the rest from reference TRBV7-2 and TRBJ1-1, the complete variable domain is GAGVSQSPSNKVTEKGKDVELRCDPISGHTALYWYRQSLGQGLEFLIYFQGNSAPDKSGLPSDRFSAERTGGSVSTLTIQRTQQEDSAVYLCASSGGVNTEAFFGQGTRLTVV.

In this sample, this clone turned up once. This rearrangement joins TRBV7-3 to TRBJ2-1; TRBD2 matches at 8 bases. Unmatched junction bases numbered 11, after V lost 5 bases and J lost 8 bases. The CDR3 has 15 amino acids. CDR1 and CDR2 (germline): SGHTA, FQGTGA. CDR3 DNA sequence: TGTGCCAGCAGCCCGTTCGGGGGGGCTGTGGATGAGCAGTTCTTC. It yields the protein CASSPFGGAVDEQFF.